The source of this T cell receptor beta chain is a study of cytomegalovirus exposure and HLA in healthy donors. A word on this clone: This sample includes further DNA sequences coding for the same CDR3.

PCR amplification relied on 60 Vbeta primers (plus 13 Jbeta primers). TCRdb's copy holds only in-frame clones and misses some; the assay was immunoSEQ multiplex PCR. This sample has tens of thousands of clones, with around 78% found just once. The CDR3 contains 13 residues. V dropped 2 bases and J dropped 2 bases, with 6 bases sitting between them. CDR1 is MDHEN, CDR2 SYDVKM, per germline. The chain uses TRBV28 and TRBJ1-2; D is undetermined. The origin of this receptor is a woman in her 40s in good health and CMV-seropositive. The sequenced sample consisted of PBMCs. In DNA form, the CDR3 reads TGTGCCAGCAGTTTACGGGGAAACTATGGCTACACCTTC. It yields the protein CASSLRGNYGYTF.